This T cell receptor beta chain originates from a study of T cell clonality in common variable immunodeficiency. General observations from the study: CVID subjects shared fewer TCRbeta clones than healthy controls did. Fewer deletions and N-nucleotide insertions were reportedly seen in common variable immunodeficiency TCR beta sequences. Links between repertoire features and CVID complications were heterogeneity-limited.

The CDR3 runs 18 residues. In germline, CDR1 is LNHDA, CDR2 SQIVND (reference sequence). Trimming removed 5 bases from V and 2 bases from J, with 22 bases in between. This clone came up many times. Its matching antigen is unknown. From the germline J gene comes the end of the CDR3, since the read stops 3 residues before it. Of CVID subjects, 15 were female and around 27 male, mean age about 40. CVID and control samples used equivalent genomic DNA input. Clones were sequenced by immunoSEQ multiplex PCR, and TCRdb holds only the in-frame ones, with some missing. The table records some 19,000 clones without singletons, the ten largest covering 6% to 7%.

The receptor comes from a human donor with common variable immunodeficiency. The chain combines TRBV19 with TRBJ1-3, with TRBD1 as a possible D gene (5 bases). The sequenced material came from peripheral blood mononuclear cells. The CDR3 bases that were read are TGTGCCAGTAGTCCATCAGGGTGGTCTATATTAACTGGAAACACC. Translation gives CASSPSGWSILTGNT. The entire CDR3 is CASSPSGWSILTGNTIYF.